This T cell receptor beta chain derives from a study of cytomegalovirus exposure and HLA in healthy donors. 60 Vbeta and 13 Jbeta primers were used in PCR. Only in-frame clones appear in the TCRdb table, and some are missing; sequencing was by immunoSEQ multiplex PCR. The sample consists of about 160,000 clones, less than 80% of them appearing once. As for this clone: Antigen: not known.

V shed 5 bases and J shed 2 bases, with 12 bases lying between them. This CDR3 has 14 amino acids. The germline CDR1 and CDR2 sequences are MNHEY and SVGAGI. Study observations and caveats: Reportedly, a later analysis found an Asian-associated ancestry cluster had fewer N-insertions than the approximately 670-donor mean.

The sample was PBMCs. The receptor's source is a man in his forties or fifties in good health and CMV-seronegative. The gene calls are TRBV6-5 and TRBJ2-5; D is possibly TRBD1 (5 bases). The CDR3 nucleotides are TGTGCCAGCAGTCCCTACAGGCTACAAGAGACCCAGTACTTC. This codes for CASSPYRLQETQYF.